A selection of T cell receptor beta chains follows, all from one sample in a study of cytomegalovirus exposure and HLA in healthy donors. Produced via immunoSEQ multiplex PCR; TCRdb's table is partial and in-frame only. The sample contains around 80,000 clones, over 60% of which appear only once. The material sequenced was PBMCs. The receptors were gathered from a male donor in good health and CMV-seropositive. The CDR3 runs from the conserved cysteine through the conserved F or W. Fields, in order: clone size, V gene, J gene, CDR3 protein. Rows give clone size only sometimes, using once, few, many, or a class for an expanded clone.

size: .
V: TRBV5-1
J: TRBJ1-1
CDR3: CASSSQDRLRREAFF

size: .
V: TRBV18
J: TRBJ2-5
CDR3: CASSPLGGEETQYF

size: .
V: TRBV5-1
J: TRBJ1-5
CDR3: CASSLDSYSNQPQHF

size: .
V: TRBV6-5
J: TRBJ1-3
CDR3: CASSYGRGSGNTIYF

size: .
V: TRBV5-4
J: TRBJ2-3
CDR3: CASSLGADTQYF

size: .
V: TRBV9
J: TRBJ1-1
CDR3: CASSVAGGGNTEAFF

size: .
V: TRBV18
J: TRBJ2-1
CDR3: CASSPSHEGHNEQFF

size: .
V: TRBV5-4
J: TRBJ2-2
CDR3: CASSLTGTGSSGELFF

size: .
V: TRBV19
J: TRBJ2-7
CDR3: CASSMGLVYEQYF

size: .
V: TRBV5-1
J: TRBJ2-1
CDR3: CASSSLAGVYNEQFF

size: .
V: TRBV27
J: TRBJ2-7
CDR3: CASSLTGGQFYEQYF

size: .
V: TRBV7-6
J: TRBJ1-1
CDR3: CASSLGTGANTEAFF

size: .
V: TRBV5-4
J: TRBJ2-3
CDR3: CASSALGGGLHTQYF

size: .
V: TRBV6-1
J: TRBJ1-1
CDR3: CASSGGQGNTEAFF

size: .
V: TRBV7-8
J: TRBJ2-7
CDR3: CASSLGREQYF

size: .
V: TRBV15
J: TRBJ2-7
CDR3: CATSAEGDLDEQYF

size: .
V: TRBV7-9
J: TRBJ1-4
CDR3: CASSSGQGREKLFF

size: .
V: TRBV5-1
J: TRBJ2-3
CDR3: CASSQDSTTDTQYF

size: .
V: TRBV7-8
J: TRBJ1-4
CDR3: CASSILQGANEKLFF

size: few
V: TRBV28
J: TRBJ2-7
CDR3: CASSSPAWGGSDEQYF

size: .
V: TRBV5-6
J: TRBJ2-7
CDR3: CASSLERGGTYEQYF

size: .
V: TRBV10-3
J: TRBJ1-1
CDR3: CAISEATGGTEAFF

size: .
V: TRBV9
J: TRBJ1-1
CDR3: CASSAWQGGTEAFF

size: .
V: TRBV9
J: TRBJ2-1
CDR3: CASSLAGAPREQFF

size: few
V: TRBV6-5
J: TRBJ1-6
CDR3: CASKPGQNSPLHF

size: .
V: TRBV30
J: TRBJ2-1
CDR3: CAWSAPGGGGSYNEQFF

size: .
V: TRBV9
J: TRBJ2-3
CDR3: CASSVGGGAADTQYF

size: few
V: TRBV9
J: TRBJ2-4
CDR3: CASSVDATRTGGDKNIQYF

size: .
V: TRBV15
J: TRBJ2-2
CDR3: CATSRDFGSGATNTGELFF

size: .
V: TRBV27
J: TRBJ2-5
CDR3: CASSDGPGAGKETQYF

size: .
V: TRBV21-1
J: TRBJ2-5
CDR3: CASSPGGGAQETQYF

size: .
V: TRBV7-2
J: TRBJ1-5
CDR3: CASSSGTMRQPQHF

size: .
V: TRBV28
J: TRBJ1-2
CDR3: CASSSGQIYGYTF

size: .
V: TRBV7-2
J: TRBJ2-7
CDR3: CASSVDRGSYYEQYF

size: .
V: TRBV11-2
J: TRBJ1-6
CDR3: CASSTGTGLISDSPLHF

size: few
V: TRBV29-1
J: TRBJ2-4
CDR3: CSATGLAGAKNIQYF

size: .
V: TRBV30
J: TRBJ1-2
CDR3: CAWTRGRTGSYGYTF

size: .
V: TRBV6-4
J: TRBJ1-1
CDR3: CASAAGSNTEAFF

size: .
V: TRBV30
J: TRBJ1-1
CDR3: CAWGIQGNTEAFF

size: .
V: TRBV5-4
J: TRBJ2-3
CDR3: CASSRLSGISTDTQYF

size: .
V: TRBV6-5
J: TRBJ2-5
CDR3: CASSPQGGVLGTQYF

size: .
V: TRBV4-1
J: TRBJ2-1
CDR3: CASSQVRREGYNEQFF

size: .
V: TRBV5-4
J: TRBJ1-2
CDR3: CASSIDSLNYGYTF

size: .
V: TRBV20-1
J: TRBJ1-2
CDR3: CSAGSGGYTF

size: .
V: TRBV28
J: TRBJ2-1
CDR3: CASSLSGGSSYNEQFF

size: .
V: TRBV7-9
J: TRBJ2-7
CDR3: CASSVRTDEQYF

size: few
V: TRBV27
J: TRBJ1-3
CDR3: CASSLAGGYSGNTIYF

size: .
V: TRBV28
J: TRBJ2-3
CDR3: CASSVSGTSGSLDTDTQYF

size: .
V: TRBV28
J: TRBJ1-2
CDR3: CASSQGSSGYTF

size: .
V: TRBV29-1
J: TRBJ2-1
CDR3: CSVEDNRQGYYNEQFF

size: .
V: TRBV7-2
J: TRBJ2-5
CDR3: CASSLGLGRQETQYF

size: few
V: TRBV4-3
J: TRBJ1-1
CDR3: CASSQADRDGGAFF

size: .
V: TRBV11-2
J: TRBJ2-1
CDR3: CASLYLARNEQFF

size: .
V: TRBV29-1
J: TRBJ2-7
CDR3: CSVESRDRGSYEQYF

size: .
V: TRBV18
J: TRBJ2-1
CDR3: CASSPRAGTSGNNEQFF

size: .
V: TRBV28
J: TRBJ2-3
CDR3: CASSLPRDTDTQYF

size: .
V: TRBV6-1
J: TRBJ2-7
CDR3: CASSDESPVVYEQYF